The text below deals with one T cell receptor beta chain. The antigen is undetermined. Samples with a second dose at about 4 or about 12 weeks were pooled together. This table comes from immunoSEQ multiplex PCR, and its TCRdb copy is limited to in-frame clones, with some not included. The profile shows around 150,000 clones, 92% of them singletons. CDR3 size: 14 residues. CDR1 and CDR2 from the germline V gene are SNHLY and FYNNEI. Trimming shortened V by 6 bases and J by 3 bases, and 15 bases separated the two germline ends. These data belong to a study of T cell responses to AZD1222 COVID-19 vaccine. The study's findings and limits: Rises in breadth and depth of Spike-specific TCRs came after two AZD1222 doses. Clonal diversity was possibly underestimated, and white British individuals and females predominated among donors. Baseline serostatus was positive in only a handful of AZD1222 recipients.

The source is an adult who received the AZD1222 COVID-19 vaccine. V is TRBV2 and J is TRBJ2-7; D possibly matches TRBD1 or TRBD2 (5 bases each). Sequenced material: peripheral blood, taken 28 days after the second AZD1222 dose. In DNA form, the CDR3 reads TGTGCCAGCAGCCGGGACGGTGGGAGCTACGAGCAGTACTTC. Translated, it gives CASSRDGGSYEQYF.